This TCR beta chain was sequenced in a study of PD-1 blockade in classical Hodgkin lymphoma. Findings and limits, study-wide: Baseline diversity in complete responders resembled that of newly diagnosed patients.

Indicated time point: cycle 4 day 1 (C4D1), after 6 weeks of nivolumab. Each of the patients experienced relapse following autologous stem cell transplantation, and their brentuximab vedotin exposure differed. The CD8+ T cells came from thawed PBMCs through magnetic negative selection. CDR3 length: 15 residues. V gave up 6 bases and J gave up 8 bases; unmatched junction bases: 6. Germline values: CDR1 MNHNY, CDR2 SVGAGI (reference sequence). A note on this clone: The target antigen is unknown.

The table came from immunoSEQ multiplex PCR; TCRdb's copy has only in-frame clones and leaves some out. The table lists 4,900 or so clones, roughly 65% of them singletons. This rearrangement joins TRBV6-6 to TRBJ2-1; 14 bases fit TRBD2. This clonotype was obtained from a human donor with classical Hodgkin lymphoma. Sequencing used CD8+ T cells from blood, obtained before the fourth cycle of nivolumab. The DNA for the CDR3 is TGTGCCAGCAGCCCCGGGACTAGCGGGAGTTATGAGCAGTTCTTC. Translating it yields CASSPGTSGSYEQFF.